This T cell receptor (beta chain) appears in the sequencing data of a study of cytomegalovirus exposure and HLA in healthy donors. Study details: About 85 million unique TCR sequences came from HLA-typed donors in an early release.

As regards this clone: Its antigen is unknown.

Study-wide findings and caveats: When a later analysis was performed, an Asian-associated ancestry cluster reportedly had fewer N-insertions than the roughly 690-donor mean.

With 60 Vbeta and 13 Jbeta primers, the PCR was carried out. TCRdb's table, derived via immunoSEQ multiplex PCR, lists solely in-frame clones and lacks some. The table records 100,000 or so clones, about 80% of them present only once. The CDR3 sequence is 11 residues long. V lost 7 bases and J lost 9, with 15 bases in between. Looked up from germline, CDR1 is DFQATT and CDR2 is SNEGSKA (reference sequence). V usage is TRBV20-1 and J usage is TRBJ2-5, with a tentative D call TRBD2 (6 bases). Sequenced material: PBMCs. This receptor was taken from a man in his thirties or forties in good health and CMV-seronegative. CDR3 protein: CSGRPGEAQYF. DNA for the CDR3: TGCAGTGGGAGGCCCGGGGAGGCCCAGTACTTC.